Below, one T cell receptor beta chain is given with its context. The data belong to a study of CD8 T cells in Susac syndrome. This CDR3 region has 11 residues. The germline V gene has CDR1 LNHNV and CDR2 YYDKDF (reference sequence). V gave up 4 bases and J gave up 9 bases, with 7 bases separating them. While CD8+ and CD4+ T cells were isolated negatively, TEMRA cells were enriched by FACS. Random hexamers were used to reverse transcribe the RNA input (about 0.5 to 1 ug). MiXCR, run by TCRdb on the immunoSEQ multiplex PCR reads, gives a single entry per CDR3 protein. Of about 430,000 distinct CDR3 sequences listed, 85% to 90% are singletons.

The chain has TRBV15 and TRBJ2-1; D assignment may be TRBD1 or TRBD2 (5 bases each). The specimen was CD8+ T cells from PBMCs. The sequence came from a human donor with multiple sclerosis. In DNA, the CDR3 is TGTGCCACCAGCAAGGGGAGTGAGCAGTTCTTC. Amino acids: CATSKGSEQFF.